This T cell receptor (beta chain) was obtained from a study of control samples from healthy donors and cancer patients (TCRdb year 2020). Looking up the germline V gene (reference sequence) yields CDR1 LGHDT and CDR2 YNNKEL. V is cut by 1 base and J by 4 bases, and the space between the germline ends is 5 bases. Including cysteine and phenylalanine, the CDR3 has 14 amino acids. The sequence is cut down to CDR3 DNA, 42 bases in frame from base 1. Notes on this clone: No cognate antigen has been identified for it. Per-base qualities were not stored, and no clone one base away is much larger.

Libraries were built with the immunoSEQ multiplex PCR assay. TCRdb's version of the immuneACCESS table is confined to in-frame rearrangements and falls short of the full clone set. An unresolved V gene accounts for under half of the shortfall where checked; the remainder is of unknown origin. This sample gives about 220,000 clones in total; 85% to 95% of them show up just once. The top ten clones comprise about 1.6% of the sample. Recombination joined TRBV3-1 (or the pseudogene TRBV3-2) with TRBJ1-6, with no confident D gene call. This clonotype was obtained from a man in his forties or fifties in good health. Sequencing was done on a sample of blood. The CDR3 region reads CASSQVGYNSPLHF. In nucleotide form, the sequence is TGTGCCAGCAGCCAAGTTGGGTATAATTCACCCCTCCACTTT.